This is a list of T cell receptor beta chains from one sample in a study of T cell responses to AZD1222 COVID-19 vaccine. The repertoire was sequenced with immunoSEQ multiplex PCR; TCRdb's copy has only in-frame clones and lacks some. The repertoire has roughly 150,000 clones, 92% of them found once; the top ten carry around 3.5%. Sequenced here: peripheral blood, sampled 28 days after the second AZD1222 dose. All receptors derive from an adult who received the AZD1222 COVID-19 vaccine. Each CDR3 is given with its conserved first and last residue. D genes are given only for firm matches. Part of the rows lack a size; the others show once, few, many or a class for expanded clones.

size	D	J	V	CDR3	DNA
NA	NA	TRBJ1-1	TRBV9	CASGAGQEAFF	TGTGCCAGCGGAGCGGGACAAGAAGCTTTCTTT
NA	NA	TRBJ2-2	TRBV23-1	CASSQSSDGQPNTGELFF	TGCGCCAGCAGTCAATCTTCCGACGGACAGCCGAACACCGGGGAGCTGTTTTTT
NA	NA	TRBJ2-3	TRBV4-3	CASSSLGETDTQYF	TGCGCCAGCAGCTCCCTAGGTGAAACAGATACGCAGTATTTT
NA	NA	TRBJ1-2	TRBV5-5	CASSSSRGLGASNYGYTF	TGTGCCAGCAGCTCCTCCCGAGGCCTGGGGGCCTCTAACTATGGCTACACCTTC
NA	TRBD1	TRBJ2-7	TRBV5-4	CASSLVGTGIHEQYF	TGTGCCAGCAGCTTGGTCGGGACAGGGATCCACGAGCAGTACTTC
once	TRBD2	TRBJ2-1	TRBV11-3	CASSLDGGGGNEQFF	TGTGCCAGCAGCTTAGACGGCGGGGGAGGGAATGAGCAGTTCTTC
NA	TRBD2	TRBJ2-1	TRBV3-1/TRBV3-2	CASSQDPGLVDEQFF	TGTGCCAGCAGCCAAGATCCTGGACTAGTCGATGAGCAGTTCTTC
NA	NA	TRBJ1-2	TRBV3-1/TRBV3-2	CASSPRALQISYGYTF	TGTGCCAGCAGCCCCCGCGCCCTACAGATATCCTATGGCTACACCTTC
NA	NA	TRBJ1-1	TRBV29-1	CSVRDREAFF	TGCAGCGTCAGAGACAGGGAAGCTTTCTTT
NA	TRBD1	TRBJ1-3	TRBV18	CASSPNPGQGGNTIYF	TGTGCCAGCTCACCAAACCCTGGACAGGGGGGAAACACCATATATTTT
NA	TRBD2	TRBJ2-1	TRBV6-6	CASSPSAGVYNEQFF	TGTGCCAGCAGTCCTTCGGCGGGAGTCTACAATGAGCAGTTCTTC
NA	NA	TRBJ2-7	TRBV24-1	CATSVAGFSEQYF	TGTGCCACCAGTGTAGCAGGGTTCTCCGAGCAGTACTTC
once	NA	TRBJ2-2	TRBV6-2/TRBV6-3	CASSYGQSGTGELFF	TGTGCCAGCAGTTACGGACAATCAGGCACCGGGGAGCTGTTTTTT
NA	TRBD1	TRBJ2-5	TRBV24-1	CATSDWGTGEQETQYF	TGTGCCACCAGTGACTGGGGGACAGGAGAGCAAGAGACCCAGTACTTC
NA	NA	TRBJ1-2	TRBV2	CASSEALPREGYGYTF	TGTGCCAGCAGTGAAGCGCTTCCCAGGGAAGGCTATGGCTACACCTTC
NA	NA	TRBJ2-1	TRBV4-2	CASSRQARTSYNEQFF	TGTGCCAGCAGCCGGCAAGCGAGAACATCCTACAATGAGCAGTTCTTC
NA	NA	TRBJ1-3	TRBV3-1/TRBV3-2	CASSQDIPGATWRNTIYF	TGTGCCAGCAGCCAAGATATCCCAGGGGCTACTTGGCGAAACACCATATATTTT
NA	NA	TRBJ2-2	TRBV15	CATSRPPVWELFF	TGTGCCACCAGCAGACCTCCTGTGTGGGAGCTGTTTTTT
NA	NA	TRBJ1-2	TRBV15	CATSRAGFGYTF	TGTGCCACCAGCAGAGCGGGTTTTGGCTACACCTTC
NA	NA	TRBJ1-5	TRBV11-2	CASSSNNQPQHF	TGTGCCAGCAGCTCTAATAATCAGCCCCAGCATTTT
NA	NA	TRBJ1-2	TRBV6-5	CASRAGRNYGYTF	TGTGCCAGCCGGGCAGGGAGGAACTATGGCTACACCTTC
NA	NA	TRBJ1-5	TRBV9	CASSAGAIGNQPQHF	TGTGCCAGCAGCGCCGGGGCCATAGGCAATCAGCCCCAGCATTTT
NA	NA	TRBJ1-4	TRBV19	CASSIGPGRDEKLFF	TGTGCCAGTAGTATCGGTCCCGGAAGAGACGAAAAACTGTTTTTT
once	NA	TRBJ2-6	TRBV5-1	CASSPSGVPGANVLTF	TGCGCCAGCAGCCCTTCTGGGGTCCCTGGGGCCAACGTCCTGACTTTC
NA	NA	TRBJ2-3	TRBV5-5	CASSWGTATDTQYF	TGTGCCAGCAGCTGGGGGACTGCCACAGATACGCAGTATTTT
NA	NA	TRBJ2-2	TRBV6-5	CASTRPGAGGELFF	TGTGCCAGCACTAGACCAGGGGCCGGAGGGGAGCTGTTTTTT
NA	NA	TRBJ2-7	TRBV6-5	CASSPRGGSEQYF	TGTGCCAGCAGCCCACGAGGGGGGTCCGAGCAGTACTTC
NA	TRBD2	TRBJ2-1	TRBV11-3	CASSGTSAYNEQFF	TGTGCCAGCAGCGGGACTAGCGCCTACAATGAGCAGTTCTTC
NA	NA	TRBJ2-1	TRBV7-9	CASSPRGSGDYNEQFF	TGTGCCAGCAGCCCGAGGGGGAGCGGGGACTACAATGAGCAGTTCTTC
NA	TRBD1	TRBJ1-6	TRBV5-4	CASSLAGTLTGDNSPLHF	TGTGCCAGCAGCTTGGCCGGGACTCTGACAGGGGATAATTCACCCCTCCACTTT
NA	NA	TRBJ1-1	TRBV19	CASWLRATEAFF	TGTGCCAGTTGGTTGCGGGCCACTGAAGCTTTCTTT
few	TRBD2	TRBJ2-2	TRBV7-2	CASHSGIGGELFF	TGTGCCAGCCATAGCGGGATCGGCGGGGAGCTGTTTTTT
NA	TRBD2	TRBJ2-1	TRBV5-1	CASSSTSGGYNEQFF	TGCGCCAGCAGCTCGACTAGCGGGGGGTACAATGAGCAGTTCTTC
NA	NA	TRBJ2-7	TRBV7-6	CASSLGGGPYEQYF	TGTGCCAGCAGCTTAGGTGGGGGGCCCTACGAGCAGTACTTC
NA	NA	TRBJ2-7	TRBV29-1	CSVEGARGVYEQYF	TGCAGCGTTGAAGGGGCAAGGGGAGTCTACGAGCAGTACTTC
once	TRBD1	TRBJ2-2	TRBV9	CASSRTGTGGLGELFF	TGTGCCAGCAGCCGGACCGGGACAGGGGGCCTCGGGGAGCTGTTTTTT
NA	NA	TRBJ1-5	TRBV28	CASSYLEVTSNQPQHF	TGTGCCAGCAGTTACCTCGAGGTTACAAGCAATCAGCCCCAGCATTTT
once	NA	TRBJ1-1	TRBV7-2	CASSSPSSSEAFF	TGTGCCAGCAGCTCCCCATCTAGTAGTGAAGCTTTCTTT
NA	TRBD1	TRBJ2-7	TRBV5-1	CASSPAGQGPYEQYF	TGCGCCAGCAGCCCGGCTGGACAGGGACCCTACGAGCAGTACTTC
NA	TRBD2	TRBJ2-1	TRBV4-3	CASSQTGLAGVNEQFF	TGCGCCAGCAGCCAGACGGGACTAGCGGGAGTCAATGAGCAGTTCTTC
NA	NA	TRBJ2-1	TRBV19	CASSMANEQFF	TGTGCCAGTAGTATGGCAAATGAGCAGTTCTTC
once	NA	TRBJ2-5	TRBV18	CASSPPASQETQYF	TGTGCCAGCTCACCCCCGGCCAGTCAAGAGACCCAGTACTTC
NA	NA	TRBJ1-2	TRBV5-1	CASSRGPGDFYGYTF	TGCGCCAGCAGCCGGGGGCCAGGAGACTTCTATGGCTACACCTTC
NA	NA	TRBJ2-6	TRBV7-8	CASSADISGANVLTF	TGTGCCAGCAGCGCGGACATATCTGGGGCCAACGTCCTGACTTTC
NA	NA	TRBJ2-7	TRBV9	CASSVGIDGFLYEQYF	TGTGCCAGCAGCGTAGGAATAGACGGTTTCCTCTACGAGCAGTACTTC
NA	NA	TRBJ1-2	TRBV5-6	CASSLGSRRYGYTF	TGTGCCAGCAGCTTGGGTTCCAGGAGGTATGGCTACACCTTC
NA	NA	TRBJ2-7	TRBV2	CASSVGGGNEQYF	TGTGCCAGCAGTGTTGGAGGTGGGAACGAGCAGTACTTC
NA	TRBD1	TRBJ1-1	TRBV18	CASSPMTGGWTEAFF	TGTGCCAGCTCACCAATGACAGGGGGTTGGACTGAAGCTTTCTTT
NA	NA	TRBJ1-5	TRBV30	CAWSWGEGQPQHF	TGTGCCTGGAGTTGGGGGGAGGGTCAGCCCCAGCATTTT
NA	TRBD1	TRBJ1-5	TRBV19	CASSIPGQGAYSNQPQHF	TGTGCCAGTAGTATCCCGGGACAGGGGGCTTATAGCAATCAGCCCCAGCATTTT
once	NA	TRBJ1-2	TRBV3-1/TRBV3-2	CASSQGGGLHYGYTF	TGTGCCAGCAGCCAAGGCGGGGGGCTACACTATGGCTACACCTTC
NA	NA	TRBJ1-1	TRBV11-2	CASSLDEGLNTEAFF	TGTGCCAGCAGCTTAGACGAGGGCCTGAACACTGAAGCTTTCTTT
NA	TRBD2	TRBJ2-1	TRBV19	CASRPLAGDDYNEQFF	TGTGCCAGTAGACCCCTAGCGGGCGATGACTACAATGAGCAGTTCTTC
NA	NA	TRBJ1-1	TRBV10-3	CAIRLNTGGNTEAFF	TGTGCCATCAGGCTCAACACCGGAGGGAACACTGAAGCTTTCTTT
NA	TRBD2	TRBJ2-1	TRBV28	CASSLLLAGGKEQFF	TGTGCCAGCAGTTTATTACTAGCGGGAGGCAAGGAGCAGTTCTTC
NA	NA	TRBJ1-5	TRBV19	CASSWTNSNQPQHF	TGTGCCAGTAGTTGGACAAATAGCAATCAGCCCCAGCATTTT
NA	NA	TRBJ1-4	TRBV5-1	CASSSTVTNEKLFF	TGCGCCAGCAGCTCGACAGTTACTAATGAAAAACTGTTTTTT
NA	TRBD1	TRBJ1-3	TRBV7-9	CASSRQGAPGNTIYF	TGTGCCAGCAGCCGACAGGGGGCTCCAGGAAACACCATATATTTT
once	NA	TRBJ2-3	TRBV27	CASSLTISTDTQYF	TGTGCCAGCAGTTTGACTATAAGCACAGATACGCAGTATTTT
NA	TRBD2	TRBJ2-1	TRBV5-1	CASSLGGSGSYNEQFF	TGCGCCAGCAGCTTGGGGGGTAGCGGGAGTTACAATGAGCAGTTCTTC